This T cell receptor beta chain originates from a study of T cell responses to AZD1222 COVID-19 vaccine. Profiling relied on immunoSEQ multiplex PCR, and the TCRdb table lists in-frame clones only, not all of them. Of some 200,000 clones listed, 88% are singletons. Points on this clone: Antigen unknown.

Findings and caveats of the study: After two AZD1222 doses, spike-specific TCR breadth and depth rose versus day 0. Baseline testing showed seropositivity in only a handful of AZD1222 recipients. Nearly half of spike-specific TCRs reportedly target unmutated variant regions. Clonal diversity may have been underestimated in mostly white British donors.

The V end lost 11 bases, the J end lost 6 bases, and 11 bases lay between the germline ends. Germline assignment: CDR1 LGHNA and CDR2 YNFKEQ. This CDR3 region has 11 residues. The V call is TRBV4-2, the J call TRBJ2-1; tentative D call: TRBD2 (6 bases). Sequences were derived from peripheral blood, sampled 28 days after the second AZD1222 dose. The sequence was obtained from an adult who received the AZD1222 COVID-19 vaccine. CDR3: CALGSGNEQFF. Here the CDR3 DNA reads TGTGCCCTCGGGAGCGGCAATGAGCAGTTCTTC.